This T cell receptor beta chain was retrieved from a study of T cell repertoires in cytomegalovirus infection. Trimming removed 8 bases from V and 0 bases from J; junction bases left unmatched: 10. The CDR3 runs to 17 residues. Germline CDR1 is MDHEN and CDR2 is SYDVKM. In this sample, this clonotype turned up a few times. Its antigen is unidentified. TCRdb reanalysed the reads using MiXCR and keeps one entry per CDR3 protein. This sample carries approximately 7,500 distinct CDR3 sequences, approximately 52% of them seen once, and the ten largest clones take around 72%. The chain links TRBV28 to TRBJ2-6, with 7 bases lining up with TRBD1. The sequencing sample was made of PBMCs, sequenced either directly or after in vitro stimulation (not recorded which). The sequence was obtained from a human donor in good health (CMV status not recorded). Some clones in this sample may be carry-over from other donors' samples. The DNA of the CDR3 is TGTGCCAGCGCAGGAGGACAGGCTAGCTCTGGGGCCAACGTCCTGACTTTC. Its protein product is CASAGGQASSGANVLTF. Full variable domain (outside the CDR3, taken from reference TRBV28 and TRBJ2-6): DVKVTQSSRYLVKRTGEKVFLECVQDMDHENMFWYRQDPGLGLRLIYFSYDVKMKEKGDIPEGYSVSREKKERFSLILESASTNQTSMYLCASAGGQASSGANVLTFGAGSRLTVL.